Below, one T cell receptor (beta chain) is given with its context. Its antigen remains unidentified. This specimen comes from a study of vaccination effects on CD4 cells after COVID-19. Background on the study: Post-vaccine sampling occurred a median 72 days after the second dose. General study results and limits: Within healthy vaccinees, only 1 of 255 vaccine-induced clones displayed cross-reactivity with common cold coronaviruses.

With V trimmed by 8 bases and J by 4 bases, 9 bases remained unmatched. Germline loops: CDR1 GTSNPN, CDR2 SVGIG (reference sequence). The CDR3 is 13 amino acids. The culture ran for around ten days before CD4+ T cells were isolated. Every participant took two doses of the BNT162b2 or mRNA-1273 vaccine. Some clones are missing from TCRdb's copy, which holds only in-frame ones; the method was immunoSEQ multiplex PCR. The sample gives some 70,000 clones, less than 80% of which show up once; about 2.5% is in the top ten. This specimen was CD4+ T cells from PBMCs cultured without peptide, taken after COVID-19 vaccination. This clonotype originated in a human donor who received a COVID-19 vaccine. The rearrangement links TRBV30 to TRBJ2-5, with 8 bases matching TRBD1. The CDR3 sequence is CARSQGAGETQYF. The CDR3 DNA is TGTGCCCGAAGCCAGGGGGCAGGAGAGACCCAGTACTTC.